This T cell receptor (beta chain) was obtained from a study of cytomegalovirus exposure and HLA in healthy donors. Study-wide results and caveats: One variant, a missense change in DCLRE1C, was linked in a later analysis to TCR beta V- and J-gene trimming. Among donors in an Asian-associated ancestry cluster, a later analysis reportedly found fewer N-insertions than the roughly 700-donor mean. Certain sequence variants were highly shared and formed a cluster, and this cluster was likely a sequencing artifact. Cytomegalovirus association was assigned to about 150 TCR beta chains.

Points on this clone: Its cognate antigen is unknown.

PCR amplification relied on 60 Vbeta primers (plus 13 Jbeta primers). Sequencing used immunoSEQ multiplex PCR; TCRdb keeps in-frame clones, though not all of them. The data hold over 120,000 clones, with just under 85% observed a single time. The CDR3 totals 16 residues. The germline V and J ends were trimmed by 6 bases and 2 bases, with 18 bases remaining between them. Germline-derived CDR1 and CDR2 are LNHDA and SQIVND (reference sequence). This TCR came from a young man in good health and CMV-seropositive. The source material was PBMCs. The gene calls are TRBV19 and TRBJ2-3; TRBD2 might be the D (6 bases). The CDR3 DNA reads TGTGCCAGTAGAACCGGAGGGCCCTACCCCACAGATACGCAGTATTTT. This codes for CASRTGGPYPTDTQYF.